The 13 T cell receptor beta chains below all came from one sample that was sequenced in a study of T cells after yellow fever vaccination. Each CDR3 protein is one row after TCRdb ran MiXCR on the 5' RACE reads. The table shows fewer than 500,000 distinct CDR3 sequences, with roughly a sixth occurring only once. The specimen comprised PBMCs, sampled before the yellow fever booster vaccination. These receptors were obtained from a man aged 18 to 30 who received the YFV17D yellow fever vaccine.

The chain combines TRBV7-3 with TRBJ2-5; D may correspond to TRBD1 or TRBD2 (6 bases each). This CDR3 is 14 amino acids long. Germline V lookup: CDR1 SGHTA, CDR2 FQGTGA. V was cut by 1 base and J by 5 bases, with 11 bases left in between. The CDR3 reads CASSLNGGMETQYF. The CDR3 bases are TGTGCCAGCAGCTTAAACGGGGGCATGGAGACCCAGTACTTC.

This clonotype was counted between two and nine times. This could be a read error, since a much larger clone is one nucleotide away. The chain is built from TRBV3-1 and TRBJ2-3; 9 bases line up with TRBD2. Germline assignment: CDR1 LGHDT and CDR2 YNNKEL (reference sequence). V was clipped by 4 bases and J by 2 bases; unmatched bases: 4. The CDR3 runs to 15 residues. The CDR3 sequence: CASSPSGVATDTQYF. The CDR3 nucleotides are TGTGCCAGCAGCCCTAGCGGGGTGGCCACAGATACGCAGTATTTT.

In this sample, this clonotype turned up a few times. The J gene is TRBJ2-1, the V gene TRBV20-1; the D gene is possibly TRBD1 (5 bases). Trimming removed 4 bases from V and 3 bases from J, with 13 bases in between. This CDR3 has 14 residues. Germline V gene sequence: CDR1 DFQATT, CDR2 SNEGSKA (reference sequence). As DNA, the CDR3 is TGCAGTGCTAACAACAGGATGCTCTACAATGAGCAGTTCTTC. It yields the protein CSANNRMLYNEQFF.

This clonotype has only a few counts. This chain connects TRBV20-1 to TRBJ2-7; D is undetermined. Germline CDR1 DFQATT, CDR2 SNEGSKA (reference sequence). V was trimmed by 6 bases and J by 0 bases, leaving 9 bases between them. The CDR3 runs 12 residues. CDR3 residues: CSATRSSYEQYF. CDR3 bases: TGCAGTGCCACGAGGAGCTCCTACGAGCAGTACTTC.

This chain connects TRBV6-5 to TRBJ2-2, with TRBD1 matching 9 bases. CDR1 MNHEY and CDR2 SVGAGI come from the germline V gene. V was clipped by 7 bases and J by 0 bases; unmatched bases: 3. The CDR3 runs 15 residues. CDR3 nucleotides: TGTGCCAGCAATCGACAGGGGGCGAACACCGGGGAGCTGTTTTTT. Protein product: CASNRQGANTGELFF.

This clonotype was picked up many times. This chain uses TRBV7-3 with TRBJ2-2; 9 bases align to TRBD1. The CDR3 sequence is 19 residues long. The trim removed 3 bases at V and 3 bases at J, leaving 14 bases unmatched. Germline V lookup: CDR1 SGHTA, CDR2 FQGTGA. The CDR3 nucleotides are TGTGCCAGCAGCTTGTACCCCACTACAGGGGGCATTGACACCGGGGAGCTGTTTTTT. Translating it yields CASSLYPTTGGIDTGELFF.

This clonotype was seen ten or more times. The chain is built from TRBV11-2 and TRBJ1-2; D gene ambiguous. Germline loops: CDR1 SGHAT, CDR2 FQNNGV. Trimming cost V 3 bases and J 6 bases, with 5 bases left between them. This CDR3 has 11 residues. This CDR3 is CASSFRDGYTF. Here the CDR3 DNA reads TGTGCCAGCAGCTTTCGGGATGGCTACACCTTC.

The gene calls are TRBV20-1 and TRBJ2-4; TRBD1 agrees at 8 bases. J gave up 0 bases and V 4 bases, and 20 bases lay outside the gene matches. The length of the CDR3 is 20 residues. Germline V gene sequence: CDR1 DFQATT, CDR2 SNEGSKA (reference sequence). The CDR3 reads CSANDARTGTFELAKNIQYF. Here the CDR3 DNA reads TGCAGTGCTAATGACGCCCGGACAGGGACCTTTGAGCTAGCCAAAAACATTCAGTACTTC.

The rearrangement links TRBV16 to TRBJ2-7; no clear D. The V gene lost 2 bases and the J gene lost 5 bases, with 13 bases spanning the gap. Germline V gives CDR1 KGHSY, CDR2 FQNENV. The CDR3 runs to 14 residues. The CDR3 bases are TGTGCCAGCAGCCAACTCAAATCATGGGACGAGCAGTACTTC. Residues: CASSQLKSWDEQYF.

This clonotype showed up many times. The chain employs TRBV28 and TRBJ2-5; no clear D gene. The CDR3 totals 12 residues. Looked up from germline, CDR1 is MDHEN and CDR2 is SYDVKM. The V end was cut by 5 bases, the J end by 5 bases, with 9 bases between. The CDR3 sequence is CASSRGTETQYF. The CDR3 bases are TGTGCCAGCAGTCGAGGAACCGAGACCCAGTACTTC.

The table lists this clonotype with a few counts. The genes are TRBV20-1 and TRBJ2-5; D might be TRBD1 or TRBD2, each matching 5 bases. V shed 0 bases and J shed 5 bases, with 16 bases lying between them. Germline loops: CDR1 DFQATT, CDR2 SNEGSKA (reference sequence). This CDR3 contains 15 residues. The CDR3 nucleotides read TGCAGTGCTAGAGATAGGGCGCCGGGGACCGAGACCCAGTACTTC. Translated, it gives CSARDRAPGTETQYF.

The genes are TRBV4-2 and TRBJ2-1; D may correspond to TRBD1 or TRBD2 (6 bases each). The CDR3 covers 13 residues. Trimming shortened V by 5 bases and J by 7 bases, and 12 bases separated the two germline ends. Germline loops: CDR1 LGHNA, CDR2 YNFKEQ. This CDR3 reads CASSGGRTNEQFF. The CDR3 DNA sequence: TGTGCCAGCAGCGGGGGGCGTACGAATGAGCAGTTCTTC.

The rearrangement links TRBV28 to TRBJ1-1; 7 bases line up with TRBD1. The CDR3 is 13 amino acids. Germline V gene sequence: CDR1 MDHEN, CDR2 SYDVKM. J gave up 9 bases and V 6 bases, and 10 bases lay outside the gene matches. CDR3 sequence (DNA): TGTGCCAGCAGCCAAAACCAACAGGGGAAAGCTTTCTTT. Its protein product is CASSQNQQGKAFF.